This passage covers 17 T cell receptor beta chains from one sample sequenced in a study of T cells expressing NK-cell markers. TCRdb re-called the 5' RACE reads and catalogs CDR3 proteins one per entry, DNA excluded. This specimen shows some 150,000 distinct CDR3 sequences; the ten leading clones hold roughly 12%. The material sequenced was blood T cells: a sorted CD56 or NKG2C T cell subset, CD4+ or CD8+ T cells, or bulk PBMC T cells (not recorded which). The origin of the receptors is a man aged 18 to 29 in good health.

The chain has TRBV15 and TRBJ2-1; checking the TCRdb D call of TRBD2 is not possible without DNA. This CDR3 spans 16 amino acids. Germline values: CDR1 LNHNV, CDR2 YYDKDF (reference sequence). The CDR3 spells CATSRTLSGTDNEQFF.

The chain has TRBV6-5 and TRBJ2-1; TCRdb lists TRBD2, though no DNA is available to test this call. CDR3 length: 15 amino acids. The V gene's germline CDR1 is MNHEY and CDR2 SVGAGI. The CDR3 region is CASSLLAGRVDEQFF.

The rearrangement uses TRBV11-2 and TRBJ2-1; absent DNA, TCRdb's TRBD2 call cannot be checked. The CDR3 is 18 residues long. Germline loops: CDR1 SGHAT, CDR2 FQNNGV. The CDR3 sequence: CASSPPMTSDSSYNEQFF.

V and J are TRBV29-1 and TRBJ2-4; TCRdb selects TRBD1, and the lack of DNA leaves this call unchecked. This CDR3 contains 17 residues. Germline V gene sequence: CDR1 SQVTM, CDR2 ANQGSEA. The CDR3 loop is CSVFGWTGGFVKNIQYF.

The chain employs TRBV4-1 and TRBJ1-1; TCRdb selects TRBD1, and the lack of DNA leaves this call unchecked. The CDR3 loop spans 14 amino acids. Germline V CDR1 and CDR2: MGHRA, YSYEKL. The CDR3 loop reads CASAYSGGSTEAFF.

V gene TRBV4-1 combines with J gene TRBJ1-3; the D call from TCRdb, TRBD1, cannot be confirmed without DNA. The CDR3 has 16 amino acids. CDR1 and CDR2 from the germline V gene are MGHRA and YSYEKL. CDR3 sequence: CASSQVTGGDGNTIYF.

CDR3 amino acids: CASSLRQREGSNEQFF. V usage is TRBV12-3 or TRBV12-4 and J usage is TRBJ2-1; TCRdb indicates TRBD2, and absent DNA this call remains unverified. The CDR3 loop spans 16 amino acids.

The chain has TRBV5-6 and TRBJ1-1. CDR3 length equals 16 residues. Germline V gene data show CDR1 as SGHDT and CDR2 as YYEEEE. CDR3 protein: CASSLVTGGSNTEAFF.

This chain links TRBV21-1 with TRBJ1-1; without DNA, the TCRdb call of TRBD1 cannot be checked. TRBV21-1 is a documented pseudogene. This CDR3 contains 21 residues. CDR3 in amino acids: CASSKRIDFAQGANCVFGAFF.

The genes are TRBV9 and TRBJ2-5; there is no DNA to check the TCRdb D call of TRBD1. The CDR3 extends over 14 amino acids. CDR1 and CDR2 (germline): SGDLS, YYNGEE. The CDR3 loop reads CASSAGPGQETQYF.

CDR3 residues: CASSSGTNTGELFF. This chain joins TRBV7-9 and TRBJ2-2. The CDR3 runs to 14 residues. The germline CDR1 and CDR2 sequences are SEHNR and FQNEAQ (reference sequence).

J is TRBJ2-1 and V is TRBV25-1; TCRdb returns TRBD1, unconfirmable since there is no DNA. This CDR3 is built from 16 residues. In germline, CDR1 is MGHDK, CDR2 SYGVNS. The CDR3 sequence is CASSEYSFGTDNEQFF.

This rearrangement joins TRBV20-1 to TRBJ2-5; without DNA, the TCRdb call of TRBD1 cannot be checked. The length of the CDR3 is 18 residues. The V gene's germline CDR1 is DFQATT and CDR2 SNEGSKA (reference sequence). This CDR3 is CSARDLGPSRKGQETQYF.

The V and J genes are TRBV7-9 and TRBJ2-5; TCRdb returns TRBD2, unconfirmable since there is no DNA. The germline CDR1 and CDR2 sequences are SEHNR and FQNEAQ (reference sequence). The CDR3 runs 16 residues. CDR3 residues: CASSLGGRGREETQYF.

The CDR3 loop is CASSVWDMDGEQYF. The genes are TRBV9 and TRBJ2-7; the D gene TCRdb calls, TRBD1, cannot be checked with no DNA. The CDR3 loop spans 14 amino acids. Germline V gene lookup returns CDR1 SGDLS and CDR2 YYNGEE.

V is TRBV9 and J is TRBJ1-1. Germline lookup yields CDR1 SGDLS and CDR2 YYNGEE. This CDR3 contains 15 residues. The CDR3 protein is CASSPRDQIHTEAFF.

The J gene is TRBJ2-2, the V gene TRBV27. The CDR3 has 13 amino acids. CDR1 is MNHEY and CDR2 is SMNVEV in the germline V gene (reference sequence). The CDR3 here is CASEETNTGELFF.